These 21 T cell receptor beta chains were sequenced from one sample in a study of post-analysis software for immune sequencing data. General study findings and limits: Elevated frequency relative to controls characterized several TRBV segments in patients, TRBV5-6, TRBV5-1 and TRBV20-1 among them.

Incorporated into the TCR beta cDNA libraries were unique molecular identifiers, which served to reduce PCR and sequencing biases. TCRdb called the PCR reads again in MiXCR, with one record for every CDR3 protein. The data hold approximately 150,000 distinct CDR3 sequences, with roughly 31% observed a single time. No cognate antigen is known for these TCRs. The sample was blood. The source of these receptors is a girl between 5 and 17 years old with multiple sclerosis.

V and J are TRBV12-3 or TRBV12-4 and TRBJ1-2; the D is unclear. The V end was cut by 7 bases, the J end by 6 bases, with 9 bases between. The CDR3 is 11 amino acids. This CDR3 reads CASTTGHGYTF. For the CDR3, the DNA is TGTGCCAGCACCACCGGGCATGGCTACACCTTC.

J is TRBJ2-7 and V is TRBV9; 7 bases are shared with TRBD1. V shed 4 bases and J 2 bases; nucleotides not matched to a gene: 9. Per germline, CDR1 SGDLS and CDR2 YYNGEE. This CDR3 spans 15 amino acids. The CDR3 region is CASSPRVDRPYEQYF. CDR3 nucleotide sequence: TGTGCCAGCAGCCCCCGCGTGGACAGGCCCTACGAGCAGTACTTC.

In its sample, this clonotype was seen a few times. V gene TRBV21-1 combines with J gene TRBJ1-2; the table's TRBD1 call for D was not verified on the DNA. TRBV21-1 is an annotated pseudogene. This CDR3 is 15 amino acids long. The DNA of the CDR3 is TGTGCCAGCAGCAAAGGCTATAAAAGGGAAGGGGGCTACACCTTC. Its protein product is CASSKGYKREGGYTF.

This sequence joins TRBV9 and TRBJ2-3, with 11 bases identical to TRBD2. J gave up 0 bases and V 3 bases, and 12 bases lay outside the gene matches. This CDR3 is 19 amino acids long. The V gene's germline CDR1 is SGDLS and CDR2 YYNGEE. This CDR3 reads CASSAGLAGGKRSTDTQYF. The CDR3 DNA follows: TGTGCCAGCAGCGCAGGACTAGCGGGCGGAAAGCGAAGCACAGATACGCAGTATTTT.

This clonotype was recorded a few times. A read error may account for a junction end that differs from germline. This chain joins TRBV12-3 or TRBV12-4 and TRBJ2-3; unclear D gene. The CDR3 spans 12 residues. CDR3 region: CASSLSTDAQYF. The CDR3 DNA reads as TGTGCCAGCAGCTTGAGCACAGATGCGCAGTATTTT.

This clonotype was detected only a few times. The genes are TRBV7-8 and TRBJ1-2; 8 bases line up with TRBD1. Germline V CDR1 and CDR2: SGHVS, FQNEAQ. The CDR3 is 14 residues long. Trimming cost V 5 bases and J 8 bases; bases outside gene matches: 10. CDR3 amino acids: CASSPTRQGLGYTF. DNA for the CDR3: TGTGCCAGCAGCCCAACAAGACAGGGGTTGGGCTACACCTTC.

Comment on this clonotype: Just one base apart from a much larger clone, this may be a read error. The V gene is TRBV20-1, the J gene TRBJ2-5; D is uncertain. This CDR3 has 12 residues. Germline CDR1 is DFQATT and CDR2 is SNEGSKA (reference sequence). V was trimmed by 5 bases and J by 5 bases, leaving 12 bases between them. This CDR3 is CSAPGSTETQYF. CDR3 nucleotide sequence: TGCAGTGCTCCTGGAAGTACTGAGACCCAGTACTTC.

The chain has TRBV19 and TRBJ2-1; 7 nucleotides line up with TRBD2. Germline CDR1 reads LNHDA; CDR2 reads SQIVND (reference sequence). The CDR3 runs 16 residues. V dropped 3 bases and J dropped 5; count of bases not matched to a gene: 10. CDR3 residues: CASSIQSGDSDNEQFF. CDR3 coding DNA: TGTGCCAGTAGTATCCAGAGCGGGGATTCCGACAATGAGCAGTTCTTC.

This clonotype turned up a few times. The chain joins TRBV20-1 to TRBJ1-1; no definite D call. Trimming left V 6 bases short and J 4 bases short, with 21 bases between. The CDR3 is 15 residues long. In germline, CDR1 is DFQATT, CDR2 SNEGSKA (reference sequence). CDR3 sequence (DNA): TGCAGTGCCCCTCCCCCACGGGGAGGATTCACTGAAGCTTTCTTT. Amino acids: CSAPPPRGGFTEAFF.

This clonotype occurred once. One end of the junction varies from germline; a read error may be responsible. This chain connects TRBV15 to TRBJ1-2; TRBD1 aligns across 7 bases. The CDR3 consists of 16 residues. Germline CDR1 and CDR2: LNHNV and YYDKDF (reference sequence). CDR3 sequence reads: CATRAGTAWTNYDYTF. For the CDR3, the DNA is TGTGCCACGAGAGCTGGGACAGCCTGGACTAACTATGACTACACCTTC.

The V gene is TRBV28, the J gene TRBJ2-7, with D possibly matching TRBD1 (6 bases). V lost 8 bases and J lost 1, with 15 bases in between. CDR1 and CDR2 (germline): MDHEN, SYDVKM. This CDR3 has 14 amino acids. The CDR3 protein is CASATGDTSYEQYF. DNA for the CDR3: TGTGCCAGCGCGACTGGGGACACGTCCTACGAGCAGTACTTC.

A few counts support this clonotype. As DNA, the CDR3 is TGTGCCAGCAGCAGAAGAGAGGCCTTCGAGCAGTACTTC. It codes for CASSRREAFEQYF. The J gene is TRBJ2-7, the V gene TRBV25-1; D ambiguous. Per the germline V gene, CDR1 is MGHDK and CDR2 is SYGVNS. CDR3 length equals 13 residues. The ends were cut back, 6 bases at V and 6 bases at J, with 15 bases in the middle.

To note about this clonotype: It may be a read error: a sequence one base away is much more abundant. The J gene is TRBJ2-7, the V gene TRBV29-1; 8 bases map to TRBD1. With V trimmed by 6 bases and J by 5 bases, 6 bases remained unmatched. Germline V CDR1 and CDR2: SQVTM, ANQGSEA. The CDR3 is made up of 12 amino acids. CDR3 protein: CSVVAGGNEQYF. DNA for the CDR3: TGCAGCGTAGTAGCAGGGGGCAACGAGCAGTACTTC.

This clonotype has at least ten counts. V is TRBV12-3 or TRBV12-4 and J is TRBJ2-7; no clear D. The length of the CDR3 is 13 residues. V was clipped by 7 bases and J by 7 bases, with 17 bases between them. For the CDR3, the DNA is TGTGCCAGCATGGGGATAACTTCGGGTGAGCAGTACTTC. This sequence encodes CASMGITSGEQYF.

V is TRBV14 and J is TRBJ2-1; tentative D call: TRBD1 (5 bases). Trimming cost V 0 bases and J 9 bases, with 9 bases left between them. The length of the CDR3 is 13 residues. The germline V gene has CDR1 SGHDN and CDR2 FVKESK. The CDR3 sequence: CASSQEGPVEQFF. The CDR3 nucleotides read TGTGCCAGCAGCCAAGAGGGGCCGGTTGAGCAGTTCTTC.

This chain connects TRBV12-3 or TRBV12-4 to TRBJ2-2, with D possibly called TRBD1 or TRBD2 (6 bases each). The CDR3 length is 15 residues. The V gene lost 4 bases and the J gene lost 2 bases, with 11 bases spanning the gap. Here the CDR3 reads CASSYWGANTGELFF. DNA for the CDR3: TGTGCCAGCAGTTACTGGGGGGCAAACACCGGGGAGCTGTTTTTT.

A few counts support this clonotype. V usage is TRBV28 and J usage is TRBJ2-7; a possible D gene is TRBD2 (6 bases). Germline V gene lookup returns CDR1 MDHEN and CDR2 SYDVKM. The CDR3 is made up of 15 amino acids. V lost 3 bases and J 3 bases, leaving 15 bases between the germline ends. CDR3 protein: CASSFKVGLNYEQYF. The DNA for the CDR3 is TGTGCCAGCAGTTTTAAGGTGGGACTGAACTACGAGCAGTACTTC.

This clonotype turned up a few times. This chain connects TRBV7-9 to TRBJ2-1; TRBD2 is a possible D gene (6 bases). Germline loops: CDR1 SEHNR, CDR2 FQNEAQ (reference sequence). V dropped 5 bases and J dropped 6 bases, with 17 bases sitting between them. The CDR3 totals 15 residues. The CDR3 is CASSPPGLTFNEQFF. Written as DNA, the CDR3 is TGTGCCAGCAGCCCCCCGGGACTGACCTTCAATGAGCAGTTCTTC.

J is TRBJ1-1 and V is TRBV14; D not certain. Trimming removed 4 bases at V and 7 bases at J, with 10 bases between. The CDR3 is made up of 12 amino acids. The germline V gene encodes CDR1 SGHDN and CDR2 FVKESK. The CDR3 reads CASSRGYSEAFF. The CDR3 DNA reads as TGTGCCAGCAGCCGCGGATACAGTGAAGCTTTCTTT.

This clonotype was counted between two and nine times. The J gene is TRBJ1-2, the V gene TRBV12-3 or TRBV12-4, with D perhaps TRBD1 (5 bases). V was shortened by 6 bases and J by 2 bases, with 10 bases between the two germline ends. This CDR3 is built from 13 residues. This chain's CDR3 is CASSWDGNYGYTF. As DNA, the CDR3 is TGTGCCAGCAGCTGGGACGGCAACTATGGCTACACCTTC.

This clonotype was detected ten times or more. The rearrangement links TRBV7-9 to TRBJ2-1; a possible D gene is TRBD2 (6 bases). The length of the CDR3 is 18 residues. The V gene's germline CDR1 is SEHNR and CDR2 FQNEAQ (reference sequence). The germline V and J ends were trimmed by 1 base and 0 bases, with 16 bases remaining between them. CDR3 DNA sequence: TGTGCCAGCAGCTTAGGGGGGGTATCGGTGAGCTCCTACAATGAGCAGTTCTTC. Encoded protein: CASSLGGVSVSSYNEQFF.